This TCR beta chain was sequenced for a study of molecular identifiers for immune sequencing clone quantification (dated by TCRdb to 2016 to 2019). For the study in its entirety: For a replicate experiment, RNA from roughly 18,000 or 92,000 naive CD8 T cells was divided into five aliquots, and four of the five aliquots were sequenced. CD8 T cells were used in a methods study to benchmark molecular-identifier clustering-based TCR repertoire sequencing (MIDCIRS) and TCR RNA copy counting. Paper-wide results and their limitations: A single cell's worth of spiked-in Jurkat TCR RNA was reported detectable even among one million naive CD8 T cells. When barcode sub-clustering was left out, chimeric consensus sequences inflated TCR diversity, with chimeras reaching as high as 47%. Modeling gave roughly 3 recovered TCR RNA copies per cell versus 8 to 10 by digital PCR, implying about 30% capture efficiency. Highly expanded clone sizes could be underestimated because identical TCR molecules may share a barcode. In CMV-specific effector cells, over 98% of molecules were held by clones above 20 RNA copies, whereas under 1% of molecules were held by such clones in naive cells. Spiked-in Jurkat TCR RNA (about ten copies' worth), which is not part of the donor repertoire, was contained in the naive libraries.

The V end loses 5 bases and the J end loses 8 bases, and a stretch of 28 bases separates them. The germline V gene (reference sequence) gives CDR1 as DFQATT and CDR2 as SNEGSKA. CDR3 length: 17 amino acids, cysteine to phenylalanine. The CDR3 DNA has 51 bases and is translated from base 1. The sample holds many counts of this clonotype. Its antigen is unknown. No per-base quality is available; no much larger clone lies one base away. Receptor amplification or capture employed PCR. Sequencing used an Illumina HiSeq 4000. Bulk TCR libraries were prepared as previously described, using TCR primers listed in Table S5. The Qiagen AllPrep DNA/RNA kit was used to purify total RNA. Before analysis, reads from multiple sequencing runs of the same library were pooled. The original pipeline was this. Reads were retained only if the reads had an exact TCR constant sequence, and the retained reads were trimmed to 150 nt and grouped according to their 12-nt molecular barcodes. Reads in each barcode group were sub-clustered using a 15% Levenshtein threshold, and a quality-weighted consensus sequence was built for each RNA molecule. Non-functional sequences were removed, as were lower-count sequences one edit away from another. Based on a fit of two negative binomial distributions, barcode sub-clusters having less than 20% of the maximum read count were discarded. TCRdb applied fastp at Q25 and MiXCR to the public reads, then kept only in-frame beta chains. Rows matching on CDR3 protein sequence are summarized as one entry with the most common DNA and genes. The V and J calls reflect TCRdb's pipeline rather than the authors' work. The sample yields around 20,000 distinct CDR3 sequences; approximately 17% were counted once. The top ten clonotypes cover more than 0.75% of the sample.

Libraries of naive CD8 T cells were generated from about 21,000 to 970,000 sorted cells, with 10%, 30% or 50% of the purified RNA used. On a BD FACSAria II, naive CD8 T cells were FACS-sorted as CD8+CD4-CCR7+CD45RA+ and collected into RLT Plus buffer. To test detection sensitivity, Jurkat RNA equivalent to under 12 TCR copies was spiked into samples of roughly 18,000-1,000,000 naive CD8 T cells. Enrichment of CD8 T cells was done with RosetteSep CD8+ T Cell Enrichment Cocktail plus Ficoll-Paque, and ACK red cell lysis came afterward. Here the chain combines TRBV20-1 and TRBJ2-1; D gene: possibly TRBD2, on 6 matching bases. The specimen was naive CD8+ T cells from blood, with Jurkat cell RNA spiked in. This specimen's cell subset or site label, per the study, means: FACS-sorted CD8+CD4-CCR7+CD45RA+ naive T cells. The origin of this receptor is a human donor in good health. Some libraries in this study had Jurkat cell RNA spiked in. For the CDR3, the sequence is CSASYRDSERLGDEQFF. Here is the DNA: TGCAGTGCTTCCTACCGGGACTCCGAACGTTTGGGAGATGAGCAGTTCTTC.